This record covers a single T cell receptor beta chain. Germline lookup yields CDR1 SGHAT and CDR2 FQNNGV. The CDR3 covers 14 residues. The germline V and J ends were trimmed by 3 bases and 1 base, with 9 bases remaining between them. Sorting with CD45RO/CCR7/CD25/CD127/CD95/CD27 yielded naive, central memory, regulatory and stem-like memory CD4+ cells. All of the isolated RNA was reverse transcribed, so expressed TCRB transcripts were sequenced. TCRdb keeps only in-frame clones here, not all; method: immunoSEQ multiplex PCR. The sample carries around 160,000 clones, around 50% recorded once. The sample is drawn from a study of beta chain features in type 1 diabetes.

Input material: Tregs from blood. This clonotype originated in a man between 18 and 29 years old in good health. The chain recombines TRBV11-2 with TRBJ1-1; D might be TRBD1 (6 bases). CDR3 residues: CASSFHRANTEAFF. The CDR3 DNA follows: TGTGCCAGCAGCTTCCACAGGGCGAACACTGAAGCTTTCTTT.